The clone carrying this T cell receptor beta chain occurred a few times. Antigen unknown. From germline, CDR1 is MNHNS and CDR2 SASEGT. J was trimmed by 5 bases and V by 0 bases; bases with no gene match: 3. The CDR3 consists of 14 residues. This entry comes from a study of blood T cells in healthy people across ages. Whole-study findings and limits: More naive CD4+ cells and higher diversity were found in long-lived than in aged donors.

PCR was performed a second time for 7 to 11 cycles using a sample-barcoded 5' primer and a J-beta primer mix. Via MiXCR, TCRdb re-called the 5' RACE reads, giving one row per CDR3 protein. The table lists some 700,000 distinct CDR3 sequences, 43% of them singletons, with 20% to 25% in the top ten. This clonotype originated in a woman aged 55-70 years in good health. Material for sequencing was blood. The chain employs TRBV6-1 and TRBJ2-5, with 7 nucleotides matching TRBD1. The CDR3 spells CASSEARGGETQYF. The CDR3 DNA follows: TGTGCCAGCAGTGAAGCGAGAGGGGGCGAGACCCAGTACTTC.